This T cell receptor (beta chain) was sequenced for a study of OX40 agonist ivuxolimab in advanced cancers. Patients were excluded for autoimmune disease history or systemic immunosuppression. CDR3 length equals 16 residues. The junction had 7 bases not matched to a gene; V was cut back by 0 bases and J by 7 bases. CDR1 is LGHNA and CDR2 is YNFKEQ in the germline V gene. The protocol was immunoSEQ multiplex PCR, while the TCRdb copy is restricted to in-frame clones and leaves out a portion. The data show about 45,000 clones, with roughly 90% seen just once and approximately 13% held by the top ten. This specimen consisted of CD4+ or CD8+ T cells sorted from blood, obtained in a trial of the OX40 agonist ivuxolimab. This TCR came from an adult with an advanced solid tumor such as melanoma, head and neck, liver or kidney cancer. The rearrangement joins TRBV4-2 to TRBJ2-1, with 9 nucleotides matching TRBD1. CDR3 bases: TGTGCCAGCAGCCAAGACCTTTCGACAGGGGGGAATGAGCAGTTCTTC. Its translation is CASSQDLSTGGNEQFF.